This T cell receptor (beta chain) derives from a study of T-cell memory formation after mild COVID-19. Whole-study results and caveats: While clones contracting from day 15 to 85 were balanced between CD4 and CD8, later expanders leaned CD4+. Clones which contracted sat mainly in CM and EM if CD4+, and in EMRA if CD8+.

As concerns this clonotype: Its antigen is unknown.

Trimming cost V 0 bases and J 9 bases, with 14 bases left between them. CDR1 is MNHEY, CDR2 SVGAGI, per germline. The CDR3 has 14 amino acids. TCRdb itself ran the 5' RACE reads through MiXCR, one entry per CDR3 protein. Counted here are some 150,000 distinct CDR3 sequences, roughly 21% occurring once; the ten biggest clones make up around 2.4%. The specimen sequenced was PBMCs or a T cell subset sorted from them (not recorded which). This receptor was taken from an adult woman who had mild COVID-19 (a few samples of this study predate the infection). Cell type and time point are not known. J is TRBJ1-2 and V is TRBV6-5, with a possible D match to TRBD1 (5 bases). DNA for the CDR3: TGTGCCAGCAGTTACTCGGACACACAGAGAAGCTACACCTTC. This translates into CASSYSDTQRSYTF.